This T cell receptor (beta chain) was found in a study of a mutant IDH1 vaccine in newly diagnosed glioma. Sequenced by immunoSEQ multiplex PCR; TCRdb stores in-frame clones only, minus some. The sample lists approximately 54,000 clones, 65% to 85% occurring once. Germline lookup yields CDR1 SGHNT and CDR2 YENEEA. V was cut by 2 bases and J by 7 bases, with 11 bases left in between. The CDR3 runs 13 residues. The sample's time point: baseline, week 1 (first vaccination visit). Regarding treatment: pre-vaccination baseline after standard-of-care therapy. This chain connects TRBV11-3 to TRBJ1-2, with D possibly being TRBD1 (5 bases). The specimen was PBMCs, collected from a glioma patient treated with radiotherapy, temozolomide or both. This TCR came from a man between 18 and 29 years old with glioma. The CDR3: CASSLPTGRGYTF. CDR3 nucleotides: TGTGCCAGCAGCTTACCCACAGGACGTGGCTACACCTTC.